A single sample gave rise to the 32 T cell receptor beta chains below, sequenced in a study of blood T cell repertoires in COVID-19. Generated by immunoSEQ multiplex PCR, the TCRdb table keeps only in-frame clones and is missing some. The sample holds some 74,000 clones; approximately 80% are singletons and the top ten take roughly 12%. Material: peripheral blood. The source is a human donor in a cohort sampled during active COVID-19.

This sequence joins TRBV7-3 and TRBJ1-2, with D possibly being TRBD1 (6 bases). V gave up 5 bases and J gave up 5 bases, with 24 bases separating them. The CDR3 is 17 residues long. Germline loops: CDR1 SGHTA, CDR2 FQGTGA. CDR3 bases: TGTGCCAGCAGCCTCGGGGGGGGCAACCCCGCCTGGTATGGCTACACCTTC. Its protein is CASSLGGGNPAWYGYTF.

The rearrangement joins TRBV5-1 to TRBJ1-4; no clear D. Trimming removed 7 bases at V and 6 bases at J, with 13 bases between. Germline CDR1 is SGHRS and CDR2 is YFSETQ. The CDR3 runs 13 residues. As DNA, the CDR3 is TGCGCCAGCCGTGTTCTCGAGGATGAAAAACTGTTTTTT. Its protein product is CASRVLEDEKLFF. Variable domain in full (rest from reference TRBV5-1 and TRBJ1-4): KAGVTQTPRYLIKTRGQQVTLSCSPISGHRSVSWYQQTPGQGLQFLFEYFSETQRNKGNFPGRFSGRQFSNSRSEMNVSTLELGDSALYLCASRVLEDEKLFFGSGTQLSVL.

The chain links TRBV28 to TRBJ2-5; 10 bases agree with TRBD1. Germline assignment: CDR1 MDHEN and CDR2 SYDVKM. CDR3 length equals 16 residues. V lost 5 bases to trimming and J lost 5 bases; unmatched junction nucleotides: 11. The DNA of the CDR3 is TGTGCCAGCAGTCCGCAGACAGGGGGCGCATGGGAGACCCAGTACTTC. Translating gives CASSPQTGGAWETQYF.

The V call is TRBV12-3 or TRBV12-4, the J call TRBJ1-1; 7 nucleotides match TRBD1. This CDR3 is 12 amino acids long. J gave up 11 bases and V 6 bases, and 9 bases lay outside the gene matches. CDR3 residues: CASRPTGESAFF. As DNA, the CDR3 is TGTGCCAGCAGACCCACAGGGGAATCTGCTTTCTTT.

The rearrangement uses TRBV14 and TRBJ1-1; D ambiguous. V was cut by 1 base and J by 1 base, with 7 bases left in between. This CDR3 has 14 amino acids. Germline-derived CDR1 and CDR2 are SGHDN and FVKESK. The CDR3 bases are TGTGCCAGCAGCCAAGTACGGGGGAACACTGAAGCTTTCTTT. The encoded protein is CASSQVRGNTEAFF.

The chain has TRBV11-3 and TRBJ1-1; 7 nucleotides align to TRBD1. Germline V gives CDR1 SGHNT, CDR2 YENEEA. V trimming: 6 bases; J trimming: 1 base; junction bases outside the gene matches: 5. CDR3 length equals 14 residues. The CDR3 bases are TGTGCCAGCAGTCACAGGGGCCAGAACACTGAAGCTTTCTTT. Protein: CASSHRGQNTEAFF.

This chain links TRBV5-1 with TRBJ1-2; 10 bases fit TRBD1. Germline CDR1 is SGHRS and CDR2 is YFSETQ. This CDR3 has 17 residues. Germline trimming cut 4 bases from V and 6 bases from J; bases unmatched to any gene: 15. The DNA for the CDR3 is TGCGCCAGCAGCATTGGACAGGGGGTAGTAGAAGGGCATGGCTACACCTTC. Residues: CASSIGQGVVEGHGYTF.

The V call is TRBV3-1 (or the pseudogene TRBV3-2), the J call TRBJ2-1, with a tentative D call TRBD1 (6 bases). CDR3 length: 14 amino acids. Trimming pared 4 bases from V and 5 bases from J, leaving 12 bases between. Germline-derived CDR1 and CDR2 are LGHDT and YNNKEL (reference sequence). For the CDR3, the DNA is TGTGCCAGCAGCCCACAACCAGGGGACAATGAGCAGTTCTTC. Translating it yields CASSPQPGDNEQFF.

V gene TRBV2 combines with J gene TRBJ1-4, with 7 bases aligning to TRBD1. This CDR3 is built from 15 residues. CDR1 and CDR2 from the germline V gene are SNHLY and FYNNEI. V was clipped by 6 bases and J by 7 bases; unmatched bases: 11. The CDR3 here is CASRDPGGLGEKLFF. In nucleotides, the CDR3 is TGTGCCAGCAGAGATCCAGGGGGTTTGGGTGAAAAACTGTTTTTT.

This rearrangement joins TRBV5-1 to TRBJ2-5, with TRBD2 matching over 16 bases. The CDR3 spans 17 residues. CDR1 is SGHRS, CDR2 YFSETQ, per germline. V trimming: 2 bases; J trimming: 4 bases; junction bases outside the gene matches: 5. CDR3 in amino acids: CASSFGTSGGVGETQYF. In DNA, the CDR3 is TGCGCCAGCAGCTTCGGGACTAGCGGGGGGGTAGGAGAGACCCAGTACTTC.

This clone was recorded a few times. The chain combines TRBV7-9 with TRBJ2-7; 9 bases map to TRBD1. Germline V CDR1 and CDR2: SEHNR, FQNEAQ (reference sequence). The V segment lost 2 bases and the J segment 4 bases; nucleotides outside the gene matches: 6. The CDR3 has 15 amino acids. DNA for the CDR3: TGTGCCAGCAGCTTAATGGGACAGGGACGGTACGAGCAGTACGTC. Translation: CASSLMGQGRYEQYV.

V usage is TRBV6-6 and J usage is TRBJ1-2; D ambiguous. CDR3 size: 14 residues. Germline values: CDR1 MNHNY, CDR2 SVGAGI (reference sequence). V was shortened by 0 bases and J by 4 bases, with 9 bases between the two germline ends. The chain's CDR3 is CASSYSAETYGYTF. In DNA, the CDR3 is TGTGCCAGCAGTTACTCGGCGGAAACCTATGGCTACACCTTC.

V and J are TRBV4-3 and TRBJ2-1; the D is unclear. The CDR3 sequence is 13 residues long. Germline CDR1 is LGHNA and CDR2 is YSLEER. Deletions cut 2 bases from V and 4 bases from J, with 6 bases between. The CDR3 DNA sequence: TGCGCCAGCAGCCAAAACGGTTACAATGAGCAGTTCTTC. As protein: CASSQNGYNEQFF.

This chain links TRBV6-1 with TRBJ2-3; 11 positions agree with TRBD2. The germline V gene encodes CDR1 MNHNS and CDR2 SASEGT. V was pared by 0 bases and J by 5 bases, with 4 bases of the junction left unmatched. The CDR3 covers 16 residues. The CDR3 nucleotides are TGTGCCAGCAGTGAAGCGTGGCTAGCGGGAGGAGATACGCAGTATTTT. It translates to CASSEAWLAGGDTQYF.

The V call is TRBV30, the J call TRBJ1-1; tentatively, D is TRBD1 (5 bases). Germline CDR1 and CDR2: GTSNPN and SVGIG (reference sequence). V dropped 3 bases and J dropped 6 bases, with 17 bases sitting between them. This CDR3 contains 14 residues. CDR3 bases: TGTGCCTGGAGACGACAGCTCGGTGTATCTGAAGCTTTCTTT. Residues: CAWRRQLGVSEAFF.

The V gene is TRBV28, the J gene TRBJ2-3, with D possibly being TRBD2 (6 bases). Germline-derived CDR1 and CDR2 are MDHEN and SYDVKM. Deletions cut 2 bases from V and 1 base from J, with 16 bases between. This CDR3 has 17 amino acids. The CDR3 nucleotides read TGTGCCAGCAGTTTAGGCGGGGTCGCTGGTCGCACAGATACGCAGTATTTT. Protein: CASSLGGVAGRTDTQYF. Together with reference TRBV28 and TRBJ2-3, the CDR3 gives the full variable domain: DVKVTQSSRYLVKRTGEKVFLECVQDMDHENMFWYRQDPGLGLRLIYFSYDVKMKEKGDIPEGYSVSREKKERFSLILESASTNQTSMYLCASSLGGVAGRTDTQYFGPGTRLTVL.

V usage is TRBV7-9 and J usage is TRBJ2-7; the match to TRBD2 covers 10 bases. There are 12 residues in the CDR3. Germline assignment: CDR1 SEHNR and CDR2 FQNEAQ (reference sequence). V was clipped by 5 bases and J by 11 bases; unmatched bases: 6. The CDR3 loop reads CASSRTSGEEYV. The CDR3 DNA reads as TGTGCCAGCAGCCGGACTAGCGGTGAGGAGTACGTC.

This clone was observed a handful of times. In DNA form, the CDR3 reads TGTGCCAGCTCCAGAACTAGCGGGAGTCGTGGCAATGAGCAGTTCTTC. It encodes CASSRTSGSRGNEQFF. The chain uses TRBV18 and TRBJ2-1; 11 nucleotides match TRBD2. CDR1 is KGHSH and CDR2 is LQKENI in the germline V gene. The ends lost 6 bases at V and 6 bases at J; junction bases unmatched: 10. CDR3 size: 16 residues.

The chain combines TRBV12-2 with TRBJ2-7; the D segment call TRBD1 is taken from the table without a DNA check. TRBV12-2 is marked as a pseudogene. The CDR3 has 15 amino acids. CDR3 residues: CASRFRQSGLYEQYF. The CDR3 nucleotides read TGTGCAAGTCGCTTTAGACAAAGTGGCCTCTACGAGCAGTACTTC.

This rearrangement joins TRBV10-2 to TRBJ1-1, with a tentative D call TRBD1 (5 bases). Germline CDR1 reads WSHSY; CDR2 reads SAAADI. V gave up 5 bases and J gave up 1 base, with 8 bases separating them. The CDR3 sequence is 13 residues long. In DNA, the CDR3 is TGCGCCAGCAGTCGGGGGGGGAACACTGAAGCTTTCTTT. Translation: CASSRGGNTEAFF.

This chain uses TRBV28 with TRBJ1-2, with 7 nucleotides matching TRBD1. J lost 4 bases, V lost 6 bases, and 8 bases had no gene match. The germline CDR1 and CDR2 sequences are MDHEN and SYDVKM. The CDR3 has 14 amino acids. The DNA for the CDR3 is TGTGCCAGCAGACGACGTCAGGGGGGCTATGGCTACACCTTC. Encoded protein: CASRRRQGGYGYTF.

The V call is TRBV9, the J call TRBJ2-1; possibly TRBD2 for D (7 bases). The CDR3 spans 16 residues. The V gene's germline CDR1 is SGDLS and CDR2 YYNGEE. V lost 4 bases and J 5 bases, leaving 19 bases between the germline ends. The CDR3 nucleotides read TGTGCCAGCAGCCCAAGAGGGGGGGCAGGGGACAATGAGCAGTTCTTC. Residues: CASSPRGGAGDNEQFF. The full variable domain, with the rest looked up from reference TRBV9 and TRBJ2-1, is DSGVTQTPKHLITATGQRVTLRCSPRSGDLSVYWYQQSLDQGLQFLIQYYNGEERAKGNILERFSAQQFPDLHSELNLSSLELGDSALYFCASSPRGGAGDNEQFFGPGTRLTVL.

The rearrangement joins TRBV5-6 to TRBJ2-1, with D possibly being TRBD1 (6 bases). Trimming removed 5 bases at V and 7 bases at J, with 19 bases between. This CDR3 contains 15 residues. Per the germline V gene, CDR1 is SGHDT and CDR2 is YYEEEE. Written as DNA, the CDR3 is TGTGCCAGCAGTCCTACAGGGAAGAGGTCGAATGAGCAGTTCTTC. Translated: CASSPTGKRSNEQFF.

The rearrangement links TRBV29-1 to TRBJ2-7; tentatively, D is TRBD1 (5 bases). V lost 7 bases to trimming and J lost 1 base, with 17 bases between them. The germline V gene encodes CDR1 SQVTM and CDR2 ANQGSEA. This CDR3 contains 14 residues. The CDR3 DNA is TGCAGCGCCCCCACAGGACGGGCATCCTACGAGCAGTACGTC. Translating it yields CSAPTGRASYEQYV.

The V and J genes are TRBV20-1 and TRBJ2-5; weak D call: TRBD2 (6 bases). V was pared by 3 bases and J by 1 base, with 15 bases between. This CDR3 spans 15 amino acids. Germline loops: CDR1 DFQATT, CDR2 SNEGSKA (reference sequence). CDR3: CSASAGSGVQETQYF. In DNA form, the CDR3 reads TGCAGTGCTAGTGCGGGAAGTGGAGTCCAAGAGACCCAGTACTTC.

The V call is TRBV19, the J call TRBJ2-1; D uncertain. CDR1 is LNHDA, CDR2 SQIVND, per germline (reference sequence). Trimming removed 6 bases from V and 5 bases from J, with 17 bases in between. This CDR3 region has 15 residues. The CDR3 spells CASRGRQDKHNEQFF. The CDR3 nucleotides read TGTGCCAGTAGAGGCCGTCAGGATAAGCACAATGAGCAGTTCTTC. The full variable domain, with the rest looked up from reference TRBV19 and TRBJ2-1, is DGGITQSPKYLFRKEGQNVTLSCEQNLNHDAMYWYRQDPGQGLRLIYYSQIVNDFQKGDIAEGYSVSREKKESFPLTVTSAQKNPTAFYLCASRGRQDKHNEQFFGPGTRLTVL.

CDR3 sequence (DNA): TGTGCCAGCAGCTTAGGCCAGGGGGTAGATGGCAATCAGCCCCAGCATTTT. It codes for CASSLGQGVDGNQPQHF. The V call is TRBV7-9, the J call TRBJ1-5; TRBD1 matches at 7 bases. Looked up from germline, CDR1 is SEHNR and CDR2 is FQNEAQ (reference sequence). This CDR3 has 17 residues. Trimming removed 1 base from V and 2 bases from J; junction bases left unmatched: 8.

This clone was observed once. The rearrangement joins TRBV6-5 to TRBJ1-1; 9 bases agree with TRBD1. The CDR3 is 15 residues long. V lost 10 bases, J lost 3 bases, and 12 bases stayed unmatched. Germline-derived CDR1 and CDR2 are MNHEY and SVGAGI. DNA for the CDR3: TGTGCCACCAACGGACAGGGGAAGGGGGACACTGAAGCTTTCTTT. The encoded protein is CATNGQGKGDTEAFF.

The chain combines TRBV11-2 with TRBJ2-3; 12 bases align to TRBD2. The CDR3 has 16 amino acids. Losses at the gene ends were 0 bases for V and 4 bases for J; bases not matched to a gene: 2. Germline V gene data show CDR1 as SGHAT and CDR2 as FQNNGV. CDR3 in amino acids: CASSLEPSGGADTQYF. Here the CDR3 DNA reads TGTGCCAGCAGCTTAGAGCCTAGCGGGGGGGCAGATACGCAGTATTTT.

This chain uses TRBV15 with TRBJ2-1, with unresolved D. CDR1 LNHNV and CDR2 YYDKDF come from the germline V gene (reference sequence). V was cut by 6 bases and J by 0 bases, with 12 bases left in between. The CDR3 totals 15 residues. This CDR3 reads CATRGEVRSYNEQFF. CDR3 bases: TGTGCCACCAGGGGTGAGGTCCGCTCCTACAATGAGCAGTTCTTC. The full variable domain, with the rest looked up from reference TRBV15 and TRBJ2-1, is DAMVIQNPRYQVTQFGKPVTLSCSQTLNHNVMYWYQQKSSQAPKLLFHYYDKDFNNEADTPDNFQSRRPNTSFCFLDIRSPGLGDTAMYLCATRGEVRSYNEQFFGPGTRLTVL.

This chain joins TRBV7-9 and TRBJ2-3; 8 bases are a match to TRBD1. V lost 4 bases to trimming and J lost 2 bases; unmatched junction nucleotides: 8. From germline, CDR1 is SEHNR and CDR2 FQNEAQ (reference sequence). The CDR3 contains 16 residues. This CDR3 reads CASSSGNRGTTDTQYF. CDR3 nucleotides: TGTGCCAGCAGCTCCGGAAACAGGGGGACCACAGATACGCAGTATTTT.

The CDR3 sequence: CASSQDEGADGYTF. The CDR3 DNA reads TGCGCCAGCAGCCAAGATGAGGGGGCGGATGGCTACACCTTC. V gene TRBV4-3 combines with J gene TRBJ1-2; 7 bases are a match to TRBD1. The CDR3 totals 14 residues. Unmatched junction bases numbered 4, after V lost 0 bases and J lost 6 bases. Germline V gene sequence: CDR1 LGHNA, CDR2 YSLEER.